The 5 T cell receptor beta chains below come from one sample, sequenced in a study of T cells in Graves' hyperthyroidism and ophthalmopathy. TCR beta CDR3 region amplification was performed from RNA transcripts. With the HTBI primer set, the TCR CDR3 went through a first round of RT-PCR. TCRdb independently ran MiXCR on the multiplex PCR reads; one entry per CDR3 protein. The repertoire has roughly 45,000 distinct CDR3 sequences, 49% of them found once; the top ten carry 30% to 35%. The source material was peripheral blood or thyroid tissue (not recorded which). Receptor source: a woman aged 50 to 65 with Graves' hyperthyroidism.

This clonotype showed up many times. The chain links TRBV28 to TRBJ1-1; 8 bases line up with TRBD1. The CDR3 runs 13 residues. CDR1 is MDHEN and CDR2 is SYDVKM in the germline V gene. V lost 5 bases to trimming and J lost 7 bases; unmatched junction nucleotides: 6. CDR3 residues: CASSRQGMDEAFF. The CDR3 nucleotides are TGTGCCAGCAGTAGACAGGGGATGGATGAAGCTTTCTTT.

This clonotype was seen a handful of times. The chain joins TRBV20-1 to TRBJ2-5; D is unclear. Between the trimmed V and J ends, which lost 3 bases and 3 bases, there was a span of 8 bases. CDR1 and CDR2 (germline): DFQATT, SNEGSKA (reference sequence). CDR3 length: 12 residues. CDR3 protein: CSARSREETQYF. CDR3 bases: TGCAGTGCTAGGTCAAGGGAAGAGACCCAGTACTTC.

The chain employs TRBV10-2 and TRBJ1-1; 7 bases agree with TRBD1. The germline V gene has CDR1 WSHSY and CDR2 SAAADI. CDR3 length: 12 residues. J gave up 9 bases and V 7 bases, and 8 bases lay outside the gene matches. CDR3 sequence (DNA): TGCGCCAGCAACCCGACAGGGCTGCAAGCTTTCTTT. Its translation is CASNPTGLQAFF.

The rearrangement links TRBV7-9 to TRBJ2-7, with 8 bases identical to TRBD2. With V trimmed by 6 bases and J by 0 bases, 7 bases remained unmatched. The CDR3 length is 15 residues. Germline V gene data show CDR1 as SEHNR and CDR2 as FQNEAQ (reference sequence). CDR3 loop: CASSLHSGTSYEQYF. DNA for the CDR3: TGTGCCAGCAGTTTACATAGCGGGACCTCCTACGAGCAGTACTTC.

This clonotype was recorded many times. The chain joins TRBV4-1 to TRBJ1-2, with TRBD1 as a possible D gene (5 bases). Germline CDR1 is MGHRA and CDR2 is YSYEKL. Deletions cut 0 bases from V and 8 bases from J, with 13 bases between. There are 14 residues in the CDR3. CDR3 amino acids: CASSQDQAGWGYTF. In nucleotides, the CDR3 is TGCGCCAGCAGCCAAGATCAAGCAGGGTGGGGCTACACCTTC.